Listed below are T cell receptor beta chains from one sample, sequenced in a study of cytomegalovirus exposure and HLA in healthy donors. Profiling relied on immunoSEQ multiplex PCR, and the TCRdb table lists in-frame clones only, not all of them. The sample carries about 190,000 clones, about four fifths recorded once. The sequencing sample was made of PBMCs. The receptors were gathered from a boy aged 10-17 years in good health and CMV-seronegative. CDR3s include the opening cysteine and the closing phenylalanine or tryptophan. Each record gives: CDR3 protein, CDR3 DNA, V gene, J gene, D gene, clone size. The D gene is left open where the match is weak. Some rows have no size entry. The others give once, few or many, or a class for an expanded clone.

cdr3_aa: CAWGSWGQGSYEQYF; cdr3_nt: TGTGCCTGGGGAAGTTGGGGGCAGGGATCCTACGAGCAGTACTTC; v_call: TRBV30; j_call: TRBJ2-7; d_call: .; clone_size: .
cdr3_aa: CATSMDTGNTIYF; cdr3_nt: TGTGCCACCAGCATGGACACTGGAAACACCATATATTTT; v_call: TRBV15; j_call: TRBJ1-3; d_call: .; clone_size: .
cdr3_aa: CASSEAQNTIYF; cdr3_nt: TGTGCCAGCAGTGAAGCGCAGAACACCATATATTTT; v_call: TRBV2; j_call: TRBJ1-3; d_call: .; clone_size: .
cdr3_aa: CASSTGQGNEKLFF; cdr3_nt: TGCGCCAGCAGCACGGGACAGGGGAATGAAAAACTGTTTTTT; v_call: TRBV5-1; j_call: TRBJ1-4; d_call: TRBD1; clone_size: .
cdr3_aa: CASSRSTGTNTEAFF; cdr3_nt: TGTGCCAGCTCACGATCGACAGGGACAAACACTGAAGCTTTCTTT; v_call: TRBV18; j_call: TRBJ1-1; d_call: TRBD1; clone_size: .
cdr3_aa: CASSSRGSDTQYF; cdr3_nt: TGCGCCAGCAGCAGCAGGGGATCAGATACGCAGTATTTT; v_call: TRBV4-3; j_call: TRBJ2-3; d_call: .; clone_size: few
cdr3_aa: CASSLGRTSGREQYF; cdr3_nt: TGTGCCAGCAGCTTAGGTCGGACTAGCGGAAGGGAGCAGTACTTC; v_call: TRBV7-2; j_call: TRBJ2-7; d_call: TRBD2; clone_size: .
cdr3_aa: CAWSVNRLYTEAFF; cdr3_nt: TGTGCCTGGAGTGTAAACAGGCTCTACACTGAAGCTTTCTTT; v_call: TRBV30; j_call: TRBJ1-1; d_call: .; clone_size: .
cdr3_aa: CASSLGTGVFGYTF; cdr3_nt: TGTGCCAGCAGCTTGGGGACAGGGGTCTTTGGCTACACCTTC; v_call: TRBV5-5; j_call: TRBJ1-2; d_call: TRBD1; clone_size: .
cdr3_aa: CASSPSGRDTGELFF; cdr3_nt: TGTGCCAGCAGCCCTAGCGGGAGGGACACCGGGGAGCTGTTTTTT; v_call: TRBV9; j_call: TRBJ2-2; d_call: TRBD2; clone_size: .
cdr3_aa: CASSPIDTGTLGNIQYF; cdr3_nt: TGTGCCAGCTCACCCATTGACACCGGGACACTAGGAAACATTCAGTACTTC; v_call: TRBV18; j_call: TRBJ2-4; d_call: .; clone_size: .
cdr3_aa: CSSSWTGETQYF; cdr3_nt: TGTTCCAGCAGCTGGACAGGAGAGACCCAGTACTTC; v_call: TRBV7-9; j_call: TRBJ2-5; d_call: TRBD1; clone_size: .
cdr3_aa: CASSVDPGGSYEQYF; cdr3_nt: TGTGCCAGCAGCGTAGATCCGGGAGGTTCCTACGAGCAGTACTTC; v_call: TRBV9; j_call: TRBJ2-7; d_call: TRBD2; clone_size: .
cdr3_aa: CASSTRMGTGGNTIYF; cdr3_nt: TGTGCCAGTAGTACCCGGATGGGGACAGGAGGAAACACCATATATTTT; v_call: TRBV19; j_call: TRBJ1-3; d_call: TRBD1; clone_size: .
cdr3_aa: CASSLGRLPPGYTF; cdr3_nt: TGTGCCAGCAGCCTGGGGCGGCTACCGCCTGGCTACACCTTC; v_call: TRBV7-9; j_call: TRBJ1-2; d_call: .; clone_size: once
cdr3_aa: CASSLGLAGVYEQFF; cdr3_nt: TGTGCCAGCAGCTTGGGTCTAGCGGGAGTATATGAGCAGTTCTTC; v_call: TRBV5-5; j_call: TRBJ2-1; d_call: TRBD2; clone_size: .
cdr3_aa: CASPGTGVSVNTEAFF; cdr3_nt: TGTGCCAGTCCCGGGACAGGGGTTTCGGTGAACACTGAAGCTTTCTTT; v_call: TRBV7-9; j_call: TRBJ1-1; d_call: TRBD1; clone_size: .
cdr3_aa: CASSMKRAGDGYGYTF; cdr3_nt: TGTGCCAGTAGTATGAAGAGGGCAGGGGATGGTTATGGCTACACCTTC; v_call: TRBV19; j_call: TRBJ1-2; d_call: .; clone_size: once
cdr3_aa: CAWRETGEAFF; cdr3_nt: TGTGCCTGGAGAGAGACAGGGGAAGCTTTCTTT; v_call: TRBV30; j_call: TRBJ1-1; d_call: TRBD1; clone_size: .
cdr3_aa: CASSLGTGNYGYTF; cdr3_nt: TGTGCCAGCAGCCTCGGGACAGGAAACTATGGCTACACCTTC; v_call: TRBV7-2; j_call: TRBJ1-2; d_call: TRBD1; clone_size: .
cdr3_aa: CSSSERDQPQHF; cdr3_nt: TGTTCCAGCAGCGAGCGGGATCAGCCCCAGCATTTT; v_call: TRBV7-9; j_call: TRBJ1-5; d_call: .; clone_size: .
cdr3_aa: CATNADTVYSNQPQHF; cdr3_nt: TGTGCTACGAACGCAGATACAGTTTATAGCAATCAGCCCCAGCATTTT; v_call: TRBV2; j_call: TRBJ1-5; d_call: .; clone_size: few
cdr3_aa: CASRRRDISTDTQYF; cdr3_nt: TGTGCCAGCAGACGCCGGGACATAAGCACAGATACGCAGTATTTT; v_call: TRBV6-5; j_call: TRBJ2-3; d_call: .; clone_size: once
cdr3_aa: CASMIAGLQETQYF; cdr3_nt: TGTGCCAGTATGATAGCGGGTCTCCAAGAGACCCAGTACTTC; v_call: TRBV6-5; j_call: TRBJ2-5; d_call: TRBD2; clone_size: .
cdr3_aa: CASSSTTGVPFF; cdr3_nt: TGCGCCAGCAGCTCTACAACGGGGGTACCGTTCTTC; v_call: TRBV5-1; j_call: TRBJ2-1; d_call: .; clone_size: .
cdr3_aa: CAISEPHAQDQPQHF; cdr3_nt: TGTGCCATCAGTGAGCCTCACGCACAGGATCAGCCCCAGCATTTT; v_call: TRBV10-3; j_call: TRBJ1-5; d_call: .; clone_size: .
cdr3_aa: CASKSFSRGPQGFHEQYF; cdr3_nt: TGTGCCAGCAAAAGTTTCAGCAGGGGCCCTCAGGGTTTCCACGAGCAGTACTTC; v_call: TRBV28; j_call: TRBJ2-7; d_call: .; clone_size: .
cdr3_aa: CASSPGQGLTTEAFF; cdr3_nt: TGTGCCAGCAGTCCGGGACAGGGTTTAACCACTGAAGCTTTCTTT; v_call: TRBV6-5; j_call: TRBJ1-1; d_call: TRBD1; clone_size: .
cdr3_aa: CASSLGGGRGGNTIYF; cdr3_nt: TGTGCCAGCAGCTTGGGGGGGGGACGTGGAGGAAACACCATATATTTT; v_call: TRBV5-4; j_call: TRBJ1-3; d_call: .; clone_size: .
cdr3_aa: CASSVSGLYYNEQFF; cdr3_nt: TGTGCCAGCAGCGTCAGCGGGCTCTACTACAATGAGCAGTTCTTC; v_call: TRBV9; j_call: TRBJ2-1; d_call: .; clone_size: .
cdr3_aa: CASSTDSPNQPQHF; cdr3_nt: TGTGCCAGCAGTACAGACAGTCCCAATCAGCCCCAGCATTTT; v_call: TRBV6-6; j_call: TRBJ1-5; d_call: .; clone_size: .
cdr3_aa: CASSAYHGTSTYEQYF; cdr3_nt: TGTGCCAGCAGCGCCTACCACGGGACTAGCACGTACGAGCAGTACTTC; v_call: TRBV9; j_call: TRBJ2-7; d_call: TRBD2; clone_size: .
cdr3_aa: CASSLTGPRTDTQYF; cdr3_nt: TGTGCCAGCAGTTTAACAGGCCCCCGCACAGATACGCAGTATTTT; v_call: TRBV27; j_call: TRBJ2-3; d_call: .; clone_size: .
cdr3_aa: CSVVKGGAILITEAFF; cdr3_nt: TGCAGCGTTGTAAAGGGGGGGGCAATCCTTATCACTGAAGCTTTCTTT; v_call: TRBV29-1; j_call: TRBJ1-1; d_call: .; clone_size: .
cdr3_aa: CAWRGQGKDTQYF; cdr3_nt: TGTGCCTGGAGGGGACAGGGCAAGGATACGCAGTATTTT; v_call: TRBV30; j_call: TRBJ2-3; d_call: TRBD1; clone_size: .
cdr3_aa: CASSPKDSSGANVLTF; cdr3_nt: TGTGCCAGCAGCCCTAAGGACAGCTCTGGGGCCAACGTCCTGACTTTC; v_call: TRBV27; j_call: TRBJ2-6; d_call: .; clone_size: .
cdr3_aa: CASSFAQAQNTEAFF; cdr3_nt: TGTGCCAGCAGCTTTGCACAGGCCCAGAACACTGAAGCTTTCTTT; v_call: TRBV7-2; j_call: TRBJ1-1; d_call: .; clone_size: .
cdr3_aa: CAISRQGVYEQYF; cdr3_nt: TGTGCCATCAGCAGACAGGGGGTCTACGAGCAGTACTTC; v_call: TRBV10-3; j_call: TRBJ2-7; d_call: TRBD1; clone_size: .
cdr3_aa: CASSSDSYEQYF; cdr3_nt: TGTGCCAGCAGTTCAGACAGTTACGAGCAGTACTTC; v_call: TRBV6-1; j_call: TRBJ2-7; d_call: .; clone_size: .
cdr3_aa: CASSSLAGGPPSSYNEQFF; cdr3_nt: TGTGCCAGCTCAAGCCTAGCGGGAGGACCCCCGAGCTCCTACAATGAGCAGTTCTTC; v_call: TRBV18; j_call: TRBJ2-1; d_call: TRBD2; clone_size: .
cdr3_aa: CASSLGGPGTGELFF; cdr3_nt: TGTGCCAGCAGCTTGGGGGGGCCGGGCACCGGGGAGCTGTTTTTT; v_call: TRBV11-2; j_call: TRBJ2-2; d_call: .; clone_size: .
cdr3_aa: CASSLEGLGQYF; cdr3_nt: TGTGCCAGCAGCTTAGAGGGGCTCGGGCAGTACTTC; v_call: TRBV11-1; j_call: TRBJ2-7; d_call: .; clone_size: .
cdr3_aa: CASSPGTGIDTGELFF; cdr3_nt: TGCGCCAGCAGCCCAGGGACAGGCATTGACACCGGGGAGCTGTTTTTT; v_call: TRBV4-1; j_call: TRBJ2-2; d_call: TRBD1; clone_size: once
cdr3_aa: CASSVEWGATDTQYF; cdr3_nt: TGTGCCAGCAGCGTAGAGTGGGGAGCCACAGATACGCAGTATTTT; v_call: TRBV9; j_call: TRBJ2-3; d_call: .; clone_size: .
cdr3_aa: CASSIDSRWQGSSGANVLTF; cdr3_nt: TGTGCCAGTAGTATCGATTCTCGGTGGCAGGGGTCGTCCGGGGCCAACGTCCTGACTTTC; v_call: TRBV19; j_call: TRBJ2-6; d_call: .; clone_size: .
cdr3_aa: CASSLGVAAGTDTQYF; cdr3_nt: TGTGCCAGCAGCTTGGGGGTTGCGGCGGGGACAGATACGCAGTATTTT; v_call: TRBV5-4; j_call: TRBJ2-3; d_call: .; clone_size: few
cdr3_aa: CASSFGVGYGYTF; cdr3_nt: TGTGCCAGCAGTTTCGGGGTGGGCTATGGCTACACCTTC; v_call: TRBV27; j_call: TRBJ1-2; d_call: .; clone_size: .
cdr3_aa: CASSPLPGQGYGYTF; cdr3_nt: TGTGCCAGCAGCCCGCTCCCGGGACAGGGCTATGGCTACACCTTC; v_call: TRBV7-2; j_call: TRBJ1-2; d_call: TRBD1; clone_size: once
cdr3_aa: CAISDRVDQPQHF; cdr3_nt: TGTGCCATCAGCGACAGGGTAGATCAGCCCCAGCATTTT; v_call: TRBV10-3; j_call: TRBJ1-5; d_call: TRBD1; clone_size: .
cdr3_aa: CASSQIGTVDHYGYTF; cdr3_nt: TGCGCCAGCAGCCAAATAGGGACAGTGGATCACTATGGCTACACCTTC; v_call: TRBV4-3; j_call: TRBJ1-2; d_call: TRBD1; clone_size: .
cdr3_aa: CASSYRGGAGEKLFF; cdr3_nt: TGTGCCAGCAGTTACCGTGGAGGGGCAGGAGAAAAACTGTTTTTT; v_call: TRBV6-6; j_call: TRBJ1-4; d_call: .; clone_size: .
cdr3_aa: CASSVVPLNTEAFF; cdr3_nt: TGTGCCAGCAGCGTAGTACCCCTGAACACTGAAGCTTTCTTT; v_call: TRBV5-6; j_call: TRBJ1-1; d_call: .; clone_size: .
cdr3_aa: CASRDSIYEQYF; cdr3_nt: TGTGCCAGCAGAGACAGCATCTACGAGCAGTACTTC; v_call: TRBV6-5; j_call: TRBJ2-7; d_call: .; clone_size: .
cdr3_aa: CATRDHSDLEEDF; cdr3_nt: TGTGCCACCAGAGACCATTCCGACCTCGAAGAGGACTTC; v_call: TRBV15; j_call: TRBJ2-7; d_call: .; clone_size: .
cdr3_aa: CASSQGGGRSSYEQYF; cdr3_nt: TGTGCCAGCAGCCAGGGCGGCGGGAGAAGTAGCTACGAGCAGTACTTC; v_call: TRBV7-9; j_call: TRBJ2-7; d_call: TRBD2; clone_size: .
cdr3_aa: CASSPPLRDTQYF; cdr3_nt: TGTGCCAGCTCACCGCCGTTGAGGGATACGCAGTATTTT; v_call: TRBV18; j_call: TRBJ2-3; d_call: .; clone_size: .
cdr3_aa: CASSLGWTGSGGSSYEQYF; cdr3_nt: TGTGCCAGCAGTTTAGGTTGGACAGGGAGTGGGGGCAGCTCCTACGAGCAGTACTTC; v_call: TRBV27; j_call: TRBJ2-7; d_call: TRBD1; clone_size: .
cdr3_aa: CASSLTKNTEAFF; cdr3_nt: TGTGCCAGCAGTTTGACAAAGAACACTGAAGCTTTCTTT; v_call: TRBV27; j_call: TRBJ1-1; d_call: .; clone_size: .